The rows below give T cell receptor beta chains drawn from one sample of a study of blood T cells in healthy people across ages. MiXCR, run by TCRdb on the 5' RACE reads, gives a single entry per CDR3 protein. The sample lists 580,000 or so distinct CDR3 sequences; more than 45% were seen once. The sequencing sample was made of blood. These TCRs come from a man older than 75 in good health. Each CDR3 is given with its conserved first and last residue. Each record gives: D gene, V gene, clone size, J gene, CDR3 DNA, CDR3 protein. D genes are given only for firm matches. Rows give clone size only sometimes, using once, few, many, or a class for an expanded clone.

D: NA; V: TRBV20-1; size: NA; J: TRBJ1-2; DNA: TGCAGTGCTAGGGCGACTCCAGGGGCTAATATTGGCTACACCTTC; CDR3: CSARATPGANIGYTF
D: TRBD2; V: TRBV18; size: NA; J: TRBJ2-5; DNA: TGTGCCAGCTCACATGGACTAGCGGAGGAGACCCAGTACTTC; CDR3: CASSHGLAEETQYF
D: NA; V: TRBV20-1; size: NA; J: TRBJ1-1; DNA: TGCAGTGCCCCCATCCCGGGACCCAACACTGAAGCTTTCTTT; CDR3: CSAPIPGPNTEAFF
D: TRBD1; V: TRBV6-5; size: many; J: TRBJ2-7; DNA: TGTGCCAGCAGCCGACAGGGGAACTCCTACGAGCAGTACTTC; CDR3: CASSRQGNSYEQYF
D: NA; V: TRBV5-5; size: NA; J: TRBJ1-2; DNA: TGTGCCAGCAGCCGAGGTGGCGCAGACCGAAACTACACCTTC; CDR3: CASSRGGADRNYTF
D: TRBD2; V: TRBV6-5; size: many; J: TRBJ2-1; DNA: TGTGCCAGCAGCTCCGGGGGGTCCTACAATGAGCAGTTCTTC; CDR3: CASSSGGSYNEQFF
D: TRBD1; V: TRBV5-1; size: NA; J: TRBJ2-5; DNA: TGCGCCAGCAGCTCAGGGGGAGTACAAGGGACCCAGTACTTC; CDR3: CASSSGGVQGTQYF
D: NA; V: TRBV4-2; size: few; J: TRBJ2-3; DNA: TGTGCCAGCAGCCAGCAGGGGTCCGATACGCAGTATTTT; CDR3: CASSQQGSDTQYF
D: TRBD1; V: TRBV12-3/TRBV12-4; size: few; J: TRBJ1-6; DNA: TGTGCCAGCAGGCGGGACAGGGGAGTTAATTCACCCCTCCACTTT; CDR3: CASRRDRGVNSPLHF
D: TRBD1; V: TRBV24-1; size: NA; J: TRBJ2-4; DNA: TGTGCCACCAGCCAGGGGGGACAGGGCGAGCAGCGGTACTTC; CDR3: CATSQGGQGEQRYF
D: TRBD1; V: TRBV6-5; size: NA; J: TRBJ2-1; DNA: TGTGCCAGCAGACCCTACCGGGACAGGGGACACAATGAGCAGTTCTTC; CDR3: CASRPYRDRGHNEQFF
D: NA; V: TRBV6-2/TRBV6-3; size: NA; J: TRBJ2-4; DNA: TGTGCCAGCAGTTACTCCCCCGGGCCCAAAAACATTCAGTACTTC; CDR3: CASSYSPGPKNIQYF
D: NA; V: TRBV6-2/TRBV6-3; size: NA; J: TRBJ2-1; DNA: TGTGCCAGCAGTTACCCCCTTTACAGGGCAGAAAGCTCCTACAATGAGCAGTTCTTC; CDR3: CASSYPLYRAESSYNEQFF
D: NA; V: TRBV20-1; size: few; J: TRBJ2-3; DNA: TGCAGTGCTAGGAAGTTCCCTAGCAGCACAGATACGCAGTATTTT; CDR3: CSARKFPSSTDTQYF
D: TRBD1; V: TRBV6-5; size: NA; J: TRBJ1-6; DNA: TGTGTCAGCGCAGACAGGGAAGTGGATTCACCCCTCCACTTT; CDR3: CVSADREVDSPLHF
D: TRBD1; V: TRBV20-1; size: NA; J: TRBJ2-1; DNA: TGCAGTGCCCTGGGACAGGGAAGTTACAATGAGCAGTTCTTC; CDR3: CSALGQGSYNEQFF
D: NA; V: TRBV6-2/TRBV6-3; size: NA; J: TRBJ1-6; DNA: TGTGCCAGCAGTTACCCCCAGCCAAAAGAAAATTCACCCCTCCACTTT; CDR3: CASSYPQPKENSPLHF
D: TRBD1; V: TRBV5-1; size: NA; J: TRBJ1-1; DNA: TGCGCCAGCAGCTTGGAGGGACAGGGCACTGAAGCTTTCTTT; CDR3: CASSLEGQGTEAFF
D: NA; V: TRBV12-5; size: NA; J: TRBJ2-7; DNA: TGTGCTAGCTCCGTTTTAGGGTACGAGCAGTACTTC; CDR3: CASSVLGYEQYF
D: NA; V: TRBV29-1; size: NA; J: TRBJ2-7; DNA: TGCAGCGTTGGTGACGGAACCTACGAGCAGTACTTC; CDR3: CSVGDGTYEQYF
D: NA; V: TRBV6-4; size: NA; J: TRBJ2-5; DNA: TGTACCCTTGGGGAGCAGTACTTC; CDR3: CTLGEQYF
D: NA; V: TRBV7-9; size: few; J: TRBJ2-7; DNA: TGTGCCAGCAGCCCCCGACCGAGCTCCTACGAGCAGTACTTC; CDR3: CASSPRPSSYEQYF
D: NA; V: TRBV12-3/TRBV12-4; size: NA; J: TRBJ2-3; DNA: TGTGCCAGCAGTTCCCGCGGGTCTGGGGGGACGACAGATACGCAGTATTTT; CDR3: CASSSRGSGGTTDTQYF
D: TRBD2; V: TRBV20-1; size: NA; J: TRBJ2-3; DNA: TGCAGTGCTAGAAGAGCGGGGGCCCAACTGGATACGCAGTATTTT; CDR3: CSARRAGAQLDTQYF
D: TRBD1; V: TRBV29-1; size: NA; J: TRBJ2-7; DNA: TGCAGCGTCGGGACAGATCGTGACGAGCAGTACTTC; CDR3: CSVGTDRDEQYF
D: TRBD2; V: TRBV7-2; size: NA; J: TRBJ2-3; DNA: TGTGCCAGCAGCCTTGGCGGGACTAGCGGGGGGTACACAGATACGCAGTATTTT; CDR3: CASSLGGTSGGYTDTQYF
D: NA; V: TRBV5-8; size: once; J: TRBJ2-3; DNA: TGTGCCAGCAGCTTGGCCCTACGAGGGGGGAGCCCAGATACGCAGTATTTT; CDR3: CASSLALRGGSPDTQYF
D: TRBD1; V: TRBV19; size: NA; J: TRBJ2-4; DNA: TGTGCCAGTAGAGTATCGACAGGGCAAAACATTCAGTACTTC; CDR3: CASRVSTGQNIQYF
D: TRBD1; V: TRBV27; size: NA; J: TRBJ2-7; DNA: TGTGCCAGCAGTTTCTCGGACAGGGAAACCTACGAGCAGTACTTC; CDR3: CASSFSDRETYEQYF
D: TRBD2; V: TRBV11-2; size: NA; J: TRBJ2-5; DNA: TGTGCCAGCAGCTACCGGACTAGCGGGGGGCCCATCCAAGAGACCCAGTACTTC; CDR3: CASSYRTSGGPIQETQYF
D: NA; V: TRBV2; size: NA; J: TRBJ2-1; DNA: TGTGCCAGCATGGACAGCTACAATGAGCAGTTCTTC; CDR3: CASMDSYNEQFF
D: TRBD1; V: TRBV20-1; size: once; J: TRBJ2-3; DNA: TGCAGTGCTCGTCCCCCGACAGGGTCCGGAAAGATCAACACAGATACGCAGTATTTT; CDR3: CSARPPTGSGKINTDTQYF
D: NA; V: TRBV18; size: many; J: TRBJ1-2; DNA: TGTGCCAGCTCACCACCAGGGTCTTTTTCTACAGTCTATGGCTACACCTTC; CDR3: CASSPPGSFSTVYGYTF
D: NA; V: TRBV7-9; size: NA; J: TRBJ1-4; DNA: TGTGCCAGCAGCTTGACAGAAAAACTGTTTTTT; CDR3: CASSLTEKLFF
D: TRBD2; V: TRBV4-3; size: few; J: TRBJ2-3; DNA: TGCGCCAGCAGCCCAAGTTTAGCGGGGGGAAGGTCAGATACGCAGTATTTT; CDR3: CASSPSLAGGRSDTQYF
D: NA; V: TRBV20-1; size: few; J: TRBJ2-1; DNA: TGCAGTGCTAGAGATTGGGACTCCTCCTACAATGAGCAGTTCTTC; CDR3: CSARDWDSSYNEQFF
D: NA; V: TRBV7-2; size: NA; J: TRBJ2-7; DNA: TGTGCCAGCAGCCCCGACTCGGCCTACGAGCAGTACTTC; CDR3: CASSPDSAYEQYF
D: NA; V: TRBV5-1; size: NA; J: TRBJ2-7; DNA: TGCGCTAGCAGCTCAGGAGGGTGGACTATCTACGAGCAGTACTTC; CDR3: CASSSGGWTIYEQYF
D: NA; V: TRBV29-1; size: NA; J: TRBJ2-6; DNA: TGCAGCGTTGTGGCGGACTGGACCTTCGTCGGGGCCAACGTCCTGACTTTC; CDR3: CSVVADWTFVGANVLTF
D: TRBD1; V: TRBV4-3; size: few; J: TRBJ1-4; DNA: TGCGCCAGCAGCCAAGAAGGGACAGGGAATAATGAAAAACTGTTTTTT; CDR3: CASSQEGTGNNEKLFF
D: NA; V: TRBV20-1; size: NA; J: TRBJ1-4; DNA: TGCAGTGCTAGTGTAACCGGAGAAAAACTGTTTTTT; CDR3: CSASVTGEKLFF
D: NA; V: TRBV28; size: NA; J: TRBJ2-3; DNA: TGTGGCGCGCTGGGGGGCGCGACAGATACGCAGTATTTT; CDR3: CGALGGATDTQYF
D: NA; V: TRBV5-1; size: few; J: TRBJ2-7; DNA: TGCGCCAGCAGCCGGAGTTGGCAGGGCACCTTCGAGCAGTACTTC; CDR3: CASSRSWQGTFEQYF
D: NA; V: TRBV12-3/TRBV12-4; size: NA; J: TRBJ1-2; DNA: TGTGCCAGCACATCTCAGGGTAACTATGGCTACACCTTC; CDR3: CASTSQGNYGYTF
D: NA; V: TRBV6-6; size: NA; J: TRBJ1-2; DNA: TGTGCCAGCAATCCAGGAAACTATGGCTACACCTTC; CDR3: CASNPGNYGYTF
D: TRBD1; V: TRBV25-1; size: NA; J: TRBJ2-7; DNA: TGTGCCAGCAGTGGGGTGGGGACAGGGGGCTCCTACGAGCAGTACTTC; CDR3: CASSGVGTGGSYEQYF
D: NA; V: TRBV29-1; size: NA; J: TRBJ2-5; DNA: TGCAGCGTTGGGGTCCTACGAGGGACCCAGTACTTC; CDR3: CSVGVLRGTQYF
D: TRBD2; V: TRBV7-2; size: NA; J: TRBJ2-7; DNA: TGTGCCAGCAGCACACAGGCGGGGGACTACGAGCAGTACTTC; CDR3: CASSTQAGDYEQYF